This paragraph reports one T cell receptor beta chain. The germline V gene has CDR1 MNHEY and CDR2 SVGAGI. The germline V and J ends were trimmed by 5 bases and 7 bases, with 17 bases remaining between them. The CDR3 contains 14 residues. This record comes from a study of identifying expanded T cells in peripheral blood. Generated by immunoSEQ multiplex PCR, the TCRdb table keeps only in-frame clones and is missing some. The sample holds approximately 97,000 clones, more than 70% seen once. This sequence was found in a person between 18 and 69 years old in good health. This rearrangement joins TRBV6-5 to TRBJ1-2, with TRBD1 as a possible D gene (6 bases). Sequenced input: blood. DNA for the CDR3: TGTGCCAGCAGTATCCAGGGGAGGGATTTTGGCTACACCTTC. Its translation is CASSIQGRDFGYTF.